Sequencing of this TCR beta chain was carried out in a study of cytomegalovirus exposure and HLA in healthy donors. Background on the study: The same platform was used for the 120 validation repertoires and the roughly 730 first-cohort repertoires, a later analysis reported.

Method: immunoSEQ multiplex PCR; TCRdb's copy keeps in-frame clones and lacks some. Here the sample spans approximately 160,000 clones, about 90% being singletons. Study-wide points: The investigators catalogued 150 to 200 TCR beta chains as cytomegalovirus-associated.

The CDR3 spans 14 residues. On this clone: What it binds is unknown.

V gene TRBV21-1 combines with J gene TRBJ1-5; TRBD1 is taken as the D call from the table, unchecked against the DNA. TRBV21-1 is a documented pseudogene. The specimen was PBMCs. The TCR was taken from a young woman in good health and CMV-seropositive. CDR3 nucleotides: TGTGCCAGCAGCAAGGCAGGGGGCAATCAGCCCCAGCATTTT. It specifies CASSKAGGNQPQHF.